The 25 T cell receptor beta chains in this list originate from one sample, sequenced in a study of control samples from healthy donors and cancer patients. Libraries were prepared by immunoSEQ multiplex PCR; TCRdb keeps only in-frame clonotypes and omits some of them. Altogether about 60,000 clones are present, almost 85% being singletons, with the ten largest covering 5% to 6.5%. Sequenced sample: blood. The source is a man aged 35-49 years in good health.

This clone is medium-sized within its sample. The CDR3: CASSYGGNSGANVLTF. The CDR3 DNA reads TGTGCCAGCAGTTACGGAGGCAACTCTGGGGCCAACGTCCTGACTTTC. The genes are TRBV6-2 or TRBV6-3 and TRBJ2-6, with a tentative D call TRBD2 (5 bases). Trimming took off 2 bases at V and 0 bases at J, with 8 bases between the two ends. The CDR3 covers 16 residues. Germline loops: CDR1 MNHEY, CDR2 SVGEGT.

As regards this clone: The same CDR3 is also encoded by other DNA sequences in this sample. The rearrangement uses TRBV9 and TRBJ2-5, with a weak D call TRBD2 (6 bases). The CDR3 has 14 residues. V was pared by 0 bases and J by 5 bases, with 11 bases between. The germline gives CDR1 SGDLS, CDR2 YYNGEE. The CDR3 nucleotides read TGTGCCAGCAGCGTAGTCGGAGGGGCGGAGACCCAGTACTTC. Translated: CASSVVGGAETQYF.

The V call is TRBV30, the J call TRBJ1-1, with 9 bases lining up with TRBD1. Germline V gives CDR1 GTSNPN, CDR2 SVGIG (reference sequence). This CDR3 contains 14 residues. Losses at the gene ends were 4 bases for V and 0 bases for J; bases not matched to a gene: 3. CDR3 in DNA: TGTGCCTGGAATGGACAGGGGATGAACACTGAAGCTTTCTTT. Protein: CAWNGQGMNTEAFF.

This chain links TRBV20-1 with TRBJ1-1; D is undetermined. Trimming cost V 7 bases and J 3 bases, with 9 bases left between them. CDR3 length equals 11 residues. CDR1 is DFQATT and CDR2 is SNEGSKA in the germline V gene (reference sequence). The CDR3 region has the DNA TGCAGTGGGAAAGAGTACACTGAAGCTTTCTTT. Translated, it gives CSGKEYTEAFF.

CDR3 nucleotide sequence: TGTGCCAGCAGCCGACAGGGCTATAATTCACCCCTCCACTTT. Translated: CASSRQGYNSPLHF. The chain employs TRBV6-5 and TRBJ1-6; 7 positions match TRBD1. With V trimmed by 6 bases and J by 3 bases, 2 bases remained unmatched. There are 14 residues in the CDR3. Germline assignment: CDR1 MNHEY and CDR2 SVGAGI.

The V gene is TRBV19, the J gene TRBJ2-1; D tentatively fits TRBD1 or TRBD2 (5 bases each). Trimming pared 7 bases from V and 5 bases from J, leaving 15 bases between. Germline V gene data show CDR1 as LNHDA and CDR2 as SQIVND (reference sequence). The CDR3 loop spans 14 amino acids. The CDR3 protein is CASTVGPLHNEQFF. The CDR3 DNA reads TGTGCCAGTACCGTGGGACCCCTCCACAATGAGCAGTTCTTC.

The chain has TRBV5-8 and TRBJ1-3; 8 nucleotides match TRBD1. Germline V gene lookup returns CDR1 SGHTS and CDR2 YDEGEE. The V and J ends lost 4 bases and 7 bases, in that order; junction bases with no gene match: 7. This CDR3 is 14 amino acids long. CDR3 nucleotide sequence: TGTGCCAGCAGCCTCCCGGACAGGGCGAACACCATATATTTT. It encodes CASSLPDRANTIYF. Combining the CDR3 with reference TRBV5-8 and TRBJ1-3 gives the whole variable domain EAGVTQSPTHLIKTRGQQATLRCSPISGHTSVYWYQQALGLGLQFLLWYDEGEERNRGNFPPRFSGRQFPNYSSELNVNALELEDSALYLCASSLPDRANTIYFGEGSWLTVV.

This chain connects TRBV18 to TRBJ1-6, with D perhaps matching TRBD1 (6 bases). V was pared by 3 bases and J by 10 bases, with 16 bases between. The CDR3 is 15 residues long. From germline, CDR1 is KGHSH and CDR2 LQKENI. The CDR3 protein is CASSPVDSYRSPLHF. The CDR3 coding sequence is TGTGCCAGCTCACCGGTGGACAGCTATAGGTCACCCCTCCACTTT.

The gene calls are TRBV11-3 and TRBJ1-3; no definite D call. The CDR3 contains 15 residues. V lost 1 base to trimming and J lost 2 bases, with 9 bases between them. Per germline, CDR1 SGHNT and CDR2 YENEEA. CDR3 bases: TGTGCCAGCAGCTTAGTTTCGGACGCTGGAAACACCATATATTTT. Residues: CASSLVSDAGNTIYF.

The chain has TRBV12-3 or TRBV12-4 and TRBJ1-1; a weak D match, TRBD1 (5 bases). CDR3 size: 13 residues. Trimming took off 3 bases at V and 3 bases at J, with 8 bases between the two ends. CDR3 residues: CASSFDRDTEAFF. CDR3 nucleotide sequence: TGTGCCAGCAGTTTCGACAGAGACACTGAAGCTTTCTTT.

The gene calls are TRBV19 and TRBJ2-1; D gene uncertain. Germline loops: CDR1 LNHDA, CDR2 SQIVND (reference sequence). Trimming shortened V by 3 bases and J by 0 bases, and 9 bases separated the two germline ends. The CDR3 runs to 15 residues. The CDR3 DNA reads TGTGCCAGTAGTATTGAGCTCACCTCCTACAATGAGCAGTTCTTC. Its translation: CASSIELTSYNEQFF.

The V call is TRBV7-7, the J call TRBJ2-2; D not certain. The germline V and J ends were trimmed by 1 base and 4 bases, with 4 bases remaining between them. Germline CDR1 reads SSHAT; CDR2 reads FNYEAQ (reference sequence). The CDR3 extends over 13 amino acids. The CDR3 loop is CASSLDITGELFF. The CDR3 coding sequence is TGTGCCAGCAGCTTAGATATCACCGGGGAGCTGTTTTTT.

The chain joins TRBV6-5 to TRBJ1-2; unclear D gene. CDR3 length: 14 residues. CDR1 MNHEY and CDR2 SVGAGI come from the germline V gene. The V gene lost 6 bases and the J gene lost 4 bases, with 15 bases spanning the gap. The CDR3 DNA sequence: TGTGCCAGCAGCAACGACGTGTACGGCTATGGCTACACCTTC. It translates to CASSNDVYGYGYTF.

The V and J genes are TRBV30 and TRBJ1-2; tentative D call: TRBD1 (5 bases). The CDR3 spans 16 residues. Germline V gene lookup returns CDR1 GTSNPN and CDR2 SVGIG (reference sequence). V lost 3 bases and J 8 bases, leaving 25 bases between the germline ends. The CDR3 loop reads CAWSLRGLRMVEGYTF. The CDR3, as DNA: TGTGCCTGGAGCCTCCGGGGACTCCGGATGGTTGAGGGCTACACCTTC. The complete variable domain, with remaining parts taken from reference TRBV30 and TRBJ1-2, reads SQTIHQWPATLVQPVGSPLSLECTVEGTSNPNLYWYRQAAGRGLQLLFYSVGIGQISSEVPQNLSASRPQDRQFILSSKKLLLSDSGFYLCAWSLRGLRMVEGYTFGSGTRLTVV.

The chain is built from TRBV27 and TRBJ2-3; 8 positions agree with TRBD2. The CDR3 has 16 amino acids. Trimming removed 3 bases from V and 0 bases from J; junction bases left unmatched: 5. Per germline, CDR1 MNHEY and CDR2 SMNVEV (reference sequence). The DNA of the CDR3 is TGTGCCAGCAGTTTTTCGGGGGGGACGAGCACAGATACGCAGTATTTT. It yields the protein CASSFSGGTSTDTQYF.

The gene calls are TRBV7-2 and TRBJ1-1; the D is unclear. Germline assignment: CDR1 SGHTA and CDR2 FQGNSA. The germline V and J ends were trimmed by 2 bases and 3 bases, with 7 bases remaining between them. There are 13 residues in the CDR3. The CDR3 spells CASSLTEDTEAFF. CDR3 nucleotides: TGTGCCAGCAGCTTAACAGAGGACACTGAAGCTTTCTTT. Supplemented by reference TRBV7-2 and TRBJ1-1, the full variable domain reads GAGVSQSPSNKVTEKGKDVELRCDPISGHTALYWYRQSLGQGLEFLIYFQGNSAPDKSGLPSDRFSAERTGGSVSTLTIQRTQQEDSAVYLCASSLTEDTEAFFGQGTRLTVV.

The rearrangement joins TRBV29-1 to TRBJ2-7, with TRBD2 matching 13 bases. This CDR3 has 13 amino acids. CDR1 is SQVTM, CDR2 ANQGSEA, per germline. V was clipped by 2 bases and J by 6 bases; unmatched bases: 1. Here the CDR3 reads CSVERTSGSEQYF. CDR3 nucleotides: TGCAGCGTTGAAAGGACTAGCGGGAGCGAGCAGTACTTC.

This chain joins TRBV9 and TRBJ2-5; 10 positions agree with TRBD2. Unmatched junction bases numbered 3, after V lost 0 bases and J lost 1 base. The CDR3 is 16 amino acids. Germline loops: CDR1 SGDLS, CDR2 YYNGEE. The CDR3 DNA is TGTGCCAGCAGCGTAGGGCCTAGCGGGGGCCAAGAGACCCAGTACTTC. Translation gives CASSVGPSGGQETQYF.

The V gene is TRBV5-4, the J gene TRBJ1-1; TRBD1 aligns across 10 bases. With 4 bases clipped from V and 8 bases from J, the junction kept 8 bases outside the gene matches. The CDR3 has 14 amino acids. Germline loops: CDR1 SGHNT, CDR2 YYREEE (reference sequence). The CDR3 loop is CASSIRDRGSEAFF. In DNA form, the CDR3 reads TGTGCCAGCAGCATAAGGGACAGGGGATCCGAAGCTTTCTTT.

The V and J genes are TRBV19 and TRBJ1-5; no reliable D call. CDR3 length: 13 amino acids. Trimming took off 10 bases at V and 0 bases at J, with 10 bases between the two ends. Germline values: CDR1 LNHDA, CDR2 SQIVND (reference sequence). The CDR3 bases are TGTGCCACCCGCCTCTATAGCAATCAGCCCCAGCATTTT. As protein: CATRLYSNQPQHF.

The rearrangement uses TRBV19 and TRBJ2-3, with a weak D call TRBD1 (6 bases). V was shortened by 4 bases and J by 0 bases, with 8 bases between the two germline ends. In germline, CDR1 is LNHDA, CDR2 SQIVND (reference sequence). The CDR3 sequence is 14 residues long. CDR3 nucleotides: TGTGCCAGTAGTAAAGGGGGAAGCACAGATACGCAGTATTTT. As protein: CASSKGGSTDTQYF.

The chain uses TRBV6-5 and TRBJ1-4; the D is unclear. Germline V gene sequence: CDR1 MNHEY, CDR2 SVGAGI. Between the trimmed V and J ends, which lost 11 bases and 0 bases, there was a span of 16 bases. The CDR3 is 15 amino acids. The CDR3 protein is CAGKRMQATNEKLFF. Here the CDR3 DNA reads TGTGCCGGCAAGCGTATGCAGGCAACTAATGAAAAACTGTTTTTT.

This clone ranks as medium-sized (0.01 to 0.1%). The chain is built from TRBV7-2 and TRBJ1-4; possible D gene TRBD1, 5 bases. The CDR3 has 16 residues. Trimming stripped 0 bases from V and 3 bases from J, with 11 bases between. Germline assignment: CDR1 SGHTA and CDR2 FQGNSA. CDR3 bases: TGTGCCAGCAGCTTAGCGGGAGGGGTCCCTAATGAAAAACTGTTTTTT. It codes for CASSLAGGVPNEKLFF.

V usage is TRBV27 and J usage is TRBJ2-3, with TRBD2 identical over 8 bases. Germline V CDR1 and CDR2: MNHEY, SMNVEV (reference sequence). This CDR3 contains 16 residues. J lost 2 bases, V lost 6 bases, and 10 bases had no gene match. CDR3 loop: CASSSGGFWDTDTQYF. The DNA of the CDR3 is TGTGCCAGCAGCTCGGGGGGGTTTTGGGACACAGATACGCAGTATTTT.

The chain employs TRBV30 and TRBJ1-2; TRBD1 matches at 9 bases. This CDR3 region has 13 residues. The V segment lost 5 bases and the J segment 7 bases; nucleotides outside the gene matches: 8. Per germline, CDR1 GTSNPN and CDR2 SVGIG (reference sequence). For the CDR3, the DNA is TGTGCCTGGCTCGGACAGGGGCCGTTTGGCTACACCTTC. Translated: CAWLGQGPFGYTF. Full variable domain (remainder filled in from reference TRBV30 and TRBJ1-2): SQTIHQWPATLVQPVGSPLSLECTVEGTSNPNLYWYRQAAGRGLQLLFYSVGIGQISSEVPQNLSASRPQDRQFILSSKKLLLSDSGFYLCAWLGQGPFGYTFGSGTRLTVV.